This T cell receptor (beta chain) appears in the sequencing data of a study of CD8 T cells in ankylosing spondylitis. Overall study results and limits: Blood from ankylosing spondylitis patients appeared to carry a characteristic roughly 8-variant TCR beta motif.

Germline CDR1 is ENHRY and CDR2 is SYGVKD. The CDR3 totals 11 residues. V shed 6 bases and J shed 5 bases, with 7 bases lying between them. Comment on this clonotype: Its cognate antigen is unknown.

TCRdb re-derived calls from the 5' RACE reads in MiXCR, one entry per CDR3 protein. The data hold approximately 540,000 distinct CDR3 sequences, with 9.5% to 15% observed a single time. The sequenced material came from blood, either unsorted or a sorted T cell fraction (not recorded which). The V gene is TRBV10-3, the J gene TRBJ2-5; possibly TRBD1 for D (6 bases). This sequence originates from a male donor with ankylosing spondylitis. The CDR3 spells CAIRQGETQYF. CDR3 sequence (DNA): TGTGCCATCAGGCAGGGGGAGACCCAGTACTTC.